This T cell receptor (beta chain) is drawn from a study of blood T cell repertoires in COVID-19. Data came from immunoSEQ multiplex PCR; TCRdb stores just in-frame clones and leaves some out. The table shows some 60,000 clones, with 75% to 95% occurring only once. Per the germline V gene, CDR1 is DFQATT and CDR2 is SNEGSKA (reference sequence). V lost 3 bases to trimming and J lost 1 base; unmatched junction nucleotides: 9. The CDR3 spans 18 residues. J is TRBJ2-5 and V is TRBV20-1, with 15 bases aligning to TRBD2. Material: peripheral blood. The TCR comes from a man aged 35 to 55 with acute or convalescent COVID-19. CDR3 nucleotides: TGCAGTGCTAGTCCTATCGGGACTAGCGGGAGGCCCCAAGAGACCCAGTACTTC. Protein: CSASPIGTSGRPQETQYF.